These 24 T cell receptor beta chains originate from one sample sequenced in a study of blood T cell repertoires in COVID-19. Measured with immunoSEQ multiplex PCR; TCRdb has only the in-frame clones, and not every one. Found here are 200,000 to 300,000 clones, roughly nine tenths of them singletons; the top ten hold over 2.5%. The sequenced sample was PBMCs or T cells enriched from blood (not recorded which). These receptors were taken from a woman aged 18-29 years who had recovered from COVID-19.

V is TRBV29-1 and J is TRBJ2-1; 9 bases are shared with TRBD2. The CDR3 length is 14 residues. Germline CDR1 and CDR2: SQVTM and ANQGSEA. The junction had 7 bases not matched to a gene; V was cut back by 3 bases and J by 7 bases. The CDR3: CSVDGGGAMNEQFF. The CDR3 bases are TGCAGCGTTGACGGCGGGGGGGCTATGAATGAGCAGTTCTTC.

V is TRBV5-1 and J is TRBJ1-6, with a tentative D call TRBD1 (6 bases). The CDR3 consists of 14 residues. Trimming took off 4 bases at V and 10 bases at J, with 15 bases between the two ends. Germline loops: CDR1 SGHRS, CDR2 YFSETQ. This CDR3 reads CASSPDTGNSPLHF. The CDR3 bases are TGCGCCAGCAGCCCGGACACAGGGAACTCACCCCTCCACTTT.

The J gene is TRBJ2-3, the V gene TRBV4-2; no clear D. This CDR3 spans 16 amino acids. Trimming took 0 bases from V and 2 from J, leaving 12 bases between them. CDR1 is LGHNA, CDR2 YNFKEQ, per germline. The CDR3 region has the DNA TGTGCCAGCAGCCAAGATCCGGAGAGAAACACAGATACGCAGTATTTT. This gives the protein CASSQDPERNTDTQYF.

The chain carries TRBV27 and TRBJ2-1, with no clear D. This CDR3 has 12 residues. Germline-derived CDR1 and CDR2 are MNHEY and SMNVEV (reference sequence). V lost 0 bases and J lost 8, with 5 bases in between. CDR3 bases: TGTGCCAGCAGTTTATCGAGTCATGAGCAGTTCTTC. This encodes CASSLSSHEQFF.

J is TRBJ2-5 and V is TRBV7-8; TRBD1 agrees at 9 bases. This CDR3 spans 14 amino acids. Germline V lookup: CDR1 SGHVS, CDR2 FQNEAQ. J lost 1 base, V lost 5 bases, and 2 bases had no gene match. The CDR3 nucleotides read TGTGCCAGCAGCCTGACAGGGGGCCAAGAGACCCAGTACTTC. Residues: CASSLTGGQETQYF.

The chain combines TRBV7-2 with TRBJ2-5; D remains unclear. V was shortened by 3 bases and J by 2 bases, with 10 bases between the two germline ends. Per germline, CDR1 SGHTA and CDR2 FQGNSA. There are 14 residues in the CDR3. The CDR3 DNA reads as TGTGCCAGCAGCTTGGCCCAGAGGCAAGAGACCCAGTACTTC. Encoded protein: CASSLAQRQETQYF.

The chain links TRBV6-5 to TRBJ1-5; 8 bases map to TRBD1. This CDR3 comprises 14 residues. Germline V gene lookup returns CDR1 MNHEY and CDR2 SVGAGI. After removal of 7 bases from V and 2 bases from J, the junction contained 4 bases not matched to a gene. The CDR3 DNA is TGTGCCAGCACAGACAGGGGAGGCAATCAGCCCCAGCATTTT. Translated, it gives CASTDRGGNQPQHF.

The V gene is TRBV27, the J gene TRBJ2-7, with 8 bases fitting TRBD1. V shed 0 bases, J shed 6 bases, and the junction held 7 bases outside the gene matches. Germline-derived CDR1 and CDR2 are MNHEY and SMNVEV (reference sequence). The CDR3 totals 15 residues. In DNA form, the CDR3 reads TGTGCCAGCAGTTTATCAGGGAACAGGGGGTCCGAGCAGTACTTC. It is translated as CASSLSGNRGSEQYF.

The V call is TRBV7-2, the J call TRBJ2-7; D perhaps matches TRBD2 (5 bases). Germline CDR1 reads SGHTA; CDR2 reads FQGNSA. V lost 3 bases to trimming and J lost 2 bases, with 11 bases between them. The CDR3 is made up of 14 amino acids. The CDR3 loop reads CASSFLPGTYEQYF. DNA of the CDR3: TGTGCCAGCAGCTTCCTACCGGGAACCTACGAGCAGTACTTC. Using reference TRBV7-2 and TRBJ2-7 for the parts outside the CDR3, the full variable domain is GAGVSQSPSNKVTEKGKDVELRCDPISGHTALYWYRQSLGQGLEFLIYFQGNSAPDKSGLPSDRFSAERTGGSVSTLTIQRTQQEDSAVYLCASSFLPGTYEQYFGPGTRLTVT.

This chain links TRBV4-3 with TRBJ1-2; TRBD1 aligns across 12 bases. CDR3 length: 18 residues. V was clipped by 4 bases and J by 4 bases; unmatched bases: 13. CDR1 and CDR2 (germline): LGHNA, YSLEER. CDR3 protein: CASSLGTGGAGGPYGYTF. Written as DNA, the CDR3 is TGCGCCAGCAGCCTGGGGACAGGGGGCGCCGGTGGCCCCTATGGCTACACCTTC.

The chain combines TRBV5-4 with TRBJ2-7; tentative D call: TRBD2 (5 bases). Germline V lookup: CDR1 SGHNT, CDR2 YYREEE (reference sequence). The ends were cut back, 4 bases at V and 6 bases at J, with 8 bases in the middle. The length of the CDR3 is 11 residues. The CDR3, as DNA: TGTGCCAGCAGCCTGCGGGCCGAGCAGTACTTC. Translated, it gives CASSLRAEQYF.

V and J are TRBV6-5 and TRBJ2-2; 8 bases match TRBD2. The CDR3 sequence is 15 residues long. V shed 0 bases and J 9 bases; nucleotides not matched to a gene: 6. Per germline, CDR1 MNHEY and CDR2 SVGAGI. DNA of the CDR3: TGTGCCAGCAGTTACTCGCCGGGGGGGCCCCGGGAGCTGTTTTTT. It is translated as CASSYSPGGPRELFF.

CDR3 region: CASAGNNANTGELFF. As DNA, the CDR3 is TGTGCCAGCGCAGGGAATAACGCGAACACCGGGGAGCTGTTTTTT. The chain links TRBV10-3 to TRBJ2-2; tentatively, D is TRBD1 (5 bases). Germline CDR1 is ENHRY and CDR2 is SYGVKD. The CDR3 spans 15 residues. V lost 10 bases, J lost 0 bases, and 15 bases lay in between.

The chain employs TRBV7-8 and TRBJ2-1, with D maybe TRBD1 (5 bases). Between the trimmed V and J ends, which lost 5 bases and 4 bases, there was a span of 9 bases. The CDR3 spans 13 residues. Germline V gives CDR1 SGHVS, CDR2 FQNEAQ. The CDR3 bases are TGTGCCAGCAGCCAGGACAAATACAATGAGCAGTTCTTC. It specifies CASSQDKYNEQFF.

This chain links TRBV14 with TRBJ2-1, with TRBD1 matching 7 bases. The CDR3 contains 16 residues. V was clipped by 2 bases and J by 0 bases; unmatched bases: 4. CDR1 is SGHDN and CDR2 is FVKESK in the germline V gene. The CDR3 reads CASSQLQGRSYNEQFF. The CDR3 DNA reads TGTGCCAGCAGCCAACTACAGGGGCGCTCCTACAATGAGCAGTTCTTC. Drawing the rest from reference TRBV14 and TRBJ2-1, the complete variable domain is EAGVTQFPSHSVIEKGQTVTLRCDPISGHDNLYWYRRVMGKEIKFLLHFVKESKQDESGMPNNRFLAERTGGTYSTLKVQPAELEDSGVYFCASSQLQGRSYNEQFFGPGTRLTVL.

In the case of this clone: At the DNA level, this CDR3 is encoded by other sequences in the same sample as well. The chain is built from TRBV15 and TRBJ1-1; no clear D. The germline V gene has CDR1 LNHNV and CDR2 YYDKDF (reference sequence). The CDR3 length is 14 residues. V dropped 0 bases and J dropped 1 base, with 6 bases sitting between them. As DNA, the CDR3 is TGTGCCACCAGCAGAGATCTCGGGAACACTGAAGCTTTCTTT. The encoded protein is CATSRDLGNTEAFF.

This clone was seen just once. The rearrangement uses TRBV5-4 and TRBJ2-3, with 11 bases that match TRBD2. V gave up 4 bases and J gave up 0 bases; unmatched junction bases: 7. The CDR3 sequence is 17 residues long. From germline, CDR1 is SGHNT and CDR2 YYREEE (reference sequence). The CDR3: CASSPTTSGASTDTQYF. The CDR3 DNA reads as TGTGCCAGCAGCCCGACGACTAGCGGGGCGAGCACAGATACGCAGTATTTT.

The rearrangement joins TRBV9 to TRBJ2-5; D is undetermined. Trimming took off 6 bases at V and 3 bases at J, with 24 bases between the two ends. Germline V gene sequence: CDR1 SGDLS, CDR2 YYNGEE. The CDR3 is 17 residues long. In DNA form, the CDR3 reads TGTGCCAGCAATGCCCCCGTGACACTTCCCTCAGAAGAGACCCAGTACTTC. This translates into CASNAPVTLPSEETQYF.

The chain joins TRBV11-2 to TRBJ2-3, with D perhaps TRBD1 (6 bases). The CDR3 sequence is 15 residues long. In germline, CDR1 is SGHAT, CDR2 FQNNGV. V lost 2 bases to trimming and J lost 2 bases, with 11 bases between them. The CDR3 DNA is TGTGCCAGCAGCTTATGGGGGCGGCCCACAGATACGCAGTATTTT. It is translated as CASSLWGRPTDTQYF.

This clone has just one count. The CDR3 spells CASSPYKEVFTEAFF. CDR3 in DNA: TGCGCCAGCAGCCCGTACAAGGAGGTTTTCACTGAAGCTTTCTTT. This chain uses TRBV4-3 with TRBJ1-1; D is unresolved. Trimming shortened V by 4 bases and J by 4 bases, and 16 bases separated the two germline ends. Per germline, CDR1 LGHNA and CDR2 YSLEER. The CDR3 sequence is 15 residues long.

The V and J genes are TRBV28 and TRBJ2-1; 11 nucleotides align to TRBD2. In germline, CDR1 is MDHEN, CDR2 SYDVKM. The ends lost 6 bases at V and 4 bases at J; junction bases unmatched: 5. CDR3 length: 15 amino acids. The CDR3 protein is CASSPGLAEYNEQFF. CDR3 sequence (DNA): TGTGCCAGCAGCCCGGGACTAGCGGAATACAATGAGCAGTTCTTC.

The chain recombines TRBV4-3 with TRBJ1-2; maybe TRBD1 (5 bases). The germline CDR1 and CDR2 sequences are LGHNA and YSLEER. CDR3 length equals 14 residues. The ends were cut back, 4 bases at V and 3 bases at J, with 12 bases in the middle. CDR3: CASSRNTGDYGYTF. In nucleotides, the CDR3 is TGCGCCAGCAGCCGAAATACAGGAGACTATGGCTACACCTTC.

The genes are TRBV11-2 and TRBJ1-6, with D perhaps matching TRBD1 (6 bases). CDR1 and CDR2 from the germline V gene are SGHAT and FQNNGV. With 5 bases removed from V and 9 bases from J, the gap between germline ends came to 23 bases. This CDR3 is built from 17 residues. The CDR3 reads CASSQWGDRPDGSPLHF. CDR3 DNA: TGTGCCAGCAGCCAGTGGGGTGACAGGCCAGATGGTTCACCCCTCCACTTT.

This clone was seen a few times. This chain links TRBV5-4 with TRBJ1-1; D possibly corresponds to TRBD1 (6 bases). The CDR3 is 15 residues long. The germline V gene encodes CDR1 SGHNT and CDR2 YYREEE (reference sequence). Trimming shortened V by 0 bases and J by 6 bases, and 15 bases separated the two germline ends. CDR3 bases: TGTGCCAGCAGCTTGGGGGAACAGGGAAACGCTGAAGCTTTCTTT. Protein product: CASSLGEQGNAEAFF.